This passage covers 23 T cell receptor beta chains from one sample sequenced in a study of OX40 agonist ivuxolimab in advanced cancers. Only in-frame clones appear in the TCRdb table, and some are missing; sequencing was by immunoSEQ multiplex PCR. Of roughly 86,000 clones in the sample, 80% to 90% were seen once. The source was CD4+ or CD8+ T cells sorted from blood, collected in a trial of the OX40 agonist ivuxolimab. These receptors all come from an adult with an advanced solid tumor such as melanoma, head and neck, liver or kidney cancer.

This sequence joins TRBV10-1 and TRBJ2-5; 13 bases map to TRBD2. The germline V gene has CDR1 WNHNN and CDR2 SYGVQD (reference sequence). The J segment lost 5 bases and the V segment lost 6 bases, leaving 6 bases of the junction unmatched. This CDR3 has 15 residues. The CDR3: CASSSGLAGVETQYF. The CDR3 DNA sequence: TGCGCCAGCAGCTCTGGACTAGCGGGAGTCGAGACCCAGTACTTC.

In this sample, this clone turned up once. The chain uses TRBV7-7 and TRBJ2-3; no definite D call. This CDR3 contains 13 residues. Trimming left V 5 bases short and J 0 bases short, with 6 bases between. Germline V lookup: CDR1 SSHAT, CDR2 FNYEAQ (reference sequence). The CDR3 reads CASSPTSTDTQYF. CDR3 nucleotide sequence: TGTGCCAGCAGCCCCACGAGCACAGATACGCAGTATTTT. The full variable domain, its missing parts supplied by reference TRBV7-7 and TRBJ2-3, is GAGVSQSPRYKVTKRGQDVTLRCDPISSHATLYWYQQALGQGPEFLTYFNYEAQPDKSGLPSDRFSAERPEGSISTLTIQRTEQRDSAMYRCASSPTSTDTQYFGPGTRLTVL.

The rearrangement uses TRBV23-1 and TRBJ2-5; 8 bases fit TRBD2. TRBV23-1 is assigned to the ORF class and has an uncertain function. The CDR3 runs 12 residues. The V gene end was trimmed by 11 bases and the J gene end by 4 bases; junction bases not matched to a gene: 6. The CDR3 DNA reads TGCGCCCAAAGCCGGGGGGGAGAGACCCAGTACTTC. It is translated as CAQSRGGETQYF.

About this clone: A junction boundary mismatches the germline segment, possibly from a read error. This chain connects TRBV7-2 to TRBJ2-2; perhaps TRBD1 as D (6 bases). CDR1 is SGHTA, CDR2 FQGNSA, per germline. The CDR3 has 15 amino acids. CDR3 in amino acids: CASRLGQMNTGELFF. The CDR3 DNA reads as TGTGCCAGCAGATTAGGACAGATGAACACCGGGGAGCTGTTTTTT.

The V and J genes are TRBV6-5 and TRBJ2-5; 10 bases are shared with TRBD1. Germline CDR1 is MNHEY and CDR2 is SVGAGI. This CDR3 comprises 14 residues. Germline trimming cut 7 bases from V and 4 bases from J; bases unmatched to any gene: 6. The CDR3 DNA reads TGTGCCAGCAAAGACAGGGGGCGAGTAGAGACCCAGTACTTC. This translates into CASKDRGRVETQYF.

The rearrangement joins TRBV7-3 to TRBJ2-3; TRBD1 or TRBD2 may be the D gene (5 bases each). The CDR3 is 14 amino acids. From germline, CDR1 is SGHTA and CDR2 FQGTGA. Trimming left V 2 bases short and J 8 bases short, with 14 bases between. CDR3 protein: CASSLAPGPRTQYF. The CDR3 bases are TGTGCCAGCAGCTTAGCACCGGGACCCCGTACGCAGTATTTT.

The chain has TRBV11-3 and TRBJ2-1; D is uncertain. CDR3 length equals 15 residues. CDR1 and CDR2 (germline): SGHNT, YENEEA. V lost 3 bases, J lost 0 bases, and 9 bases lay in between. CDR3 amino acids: CASSLEHLSYNEQFF. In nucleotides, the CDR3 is TGTGCCAGCAGCTTGGAGCACCTCTCCTACAATGAGCAGTTCTTC.

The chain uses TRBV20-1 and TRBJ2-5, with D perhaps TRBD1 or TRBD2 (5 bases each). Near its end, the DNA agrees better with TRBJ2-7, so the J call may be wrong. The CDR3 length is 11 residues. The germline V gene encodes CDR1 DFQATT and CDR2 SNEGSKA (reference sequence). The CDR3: CSARGGYEQYF. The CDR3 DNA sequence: TGCAGTGCTAGAGGGGGGTACGAGCAGTACTTC.

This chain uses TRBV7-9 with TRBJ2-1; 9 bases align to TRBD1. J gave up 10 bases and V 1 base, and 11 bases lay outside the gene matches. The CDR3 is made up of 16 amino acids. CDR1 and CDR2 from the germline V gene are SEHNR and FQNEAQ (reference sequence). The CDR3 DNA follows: TGTGCCAGCAGCTTAGTAGGGACAGGGTTTAGTAGGGAGCAGTTCTTC. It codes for CASSLVGTGFSREQFF.

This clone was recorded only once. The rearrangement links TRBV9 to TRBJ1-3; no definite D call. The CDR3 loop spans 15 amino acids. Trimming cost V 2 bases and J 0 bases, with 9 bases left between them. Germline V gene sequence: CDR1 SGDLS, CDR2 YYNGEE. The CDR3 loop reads CASSVEPSSGNTIYF. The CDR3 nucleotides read TGTGCCAGCAGCGTGGAACCTAGCTCTGGAAACACCATATATTTT.

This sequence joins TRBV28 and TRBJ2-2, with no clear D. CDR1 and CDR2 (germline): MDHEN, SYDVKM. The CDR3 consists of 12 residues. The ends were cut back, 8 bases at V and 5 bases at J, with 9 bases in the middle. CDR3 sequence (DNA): TGTGCCAGCTATACCCGAACCGGGGAGCTGTTTTTT. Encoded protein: CASYTRTGELFF.

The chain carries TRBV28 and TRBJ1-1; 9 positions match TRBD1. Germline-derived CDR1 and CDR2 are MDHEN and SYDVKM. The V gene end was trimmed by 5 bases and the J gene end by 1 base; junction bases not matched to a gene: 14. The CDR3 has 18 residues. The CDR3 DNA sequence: TGTGCCAGCAGTCCGGGGGTAACGGGACAGGGAAGGAACACTGAAGCTTTCTTT. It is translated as CASSPGVTGQGRNTEAFF.

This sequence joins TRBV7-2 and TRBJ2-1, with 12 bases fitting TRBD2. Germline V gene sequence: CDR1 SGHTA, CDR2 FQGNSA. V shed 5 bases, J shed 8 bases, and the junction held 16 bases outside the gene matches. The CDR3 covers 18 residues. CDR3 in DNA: TGTGCCAGCAGCCGGCGAGGGACTAGCGGGCCGCTCGCGGATGAGCAGTTCTTC. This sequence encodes CASSRRGTSGPLADEQFF.

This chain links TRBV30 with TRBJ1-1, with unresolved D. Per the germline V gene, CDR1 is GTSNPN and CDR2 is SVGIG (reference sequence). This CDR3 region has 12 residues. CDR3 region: CAGDRSNTEAFF. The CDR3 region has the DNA TGTGCTGGCGACCGTTCGAACACTGAAGCTTTCTTT.

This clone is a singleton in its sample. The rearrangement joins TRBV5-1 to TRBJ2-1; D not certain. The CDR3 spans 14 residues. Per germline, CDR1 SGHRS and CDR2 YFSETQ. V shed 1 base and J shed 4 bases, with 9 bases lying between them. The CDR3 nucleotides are TGCGCCAGCAGCTTGAACATAGGGTACAATGAGCAGTTCTTC. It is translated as CASSLNIGYNEQFF.

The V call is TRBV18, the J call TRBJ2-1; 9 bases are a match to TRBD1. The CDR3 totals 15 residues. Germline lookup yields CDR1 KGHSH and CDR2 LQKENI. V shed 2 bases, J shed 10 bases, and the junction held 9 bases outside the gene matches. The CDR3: CASSPIRDREGEQFF. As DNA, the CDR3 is TGTGCCAGCTCACCAATCCGGGACAGGGAAGGGGAGCAGTTCTTC.

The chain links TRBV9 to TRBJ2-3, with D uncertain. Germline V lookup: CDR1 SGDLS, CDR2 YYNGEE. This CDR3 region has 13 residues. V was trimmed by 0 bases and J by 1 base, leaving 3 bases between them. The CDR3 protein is CASSVGRTDTQYF. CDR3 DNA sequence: TGTGCCAGCAGCGTAGGCCGCACAGATACGCAGTATTTT.

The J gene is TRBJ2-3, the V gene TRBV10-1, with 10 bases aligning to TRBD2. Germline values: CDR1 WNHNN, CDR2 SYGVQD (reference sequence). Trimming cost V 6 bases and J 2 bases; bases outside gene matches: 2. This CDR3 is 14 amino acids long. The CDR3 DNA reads TGCGCCAGCAGAGGACTAGCGGACACAGATACGCAGTATTTT. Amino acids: CASRGLADTDTQYF.

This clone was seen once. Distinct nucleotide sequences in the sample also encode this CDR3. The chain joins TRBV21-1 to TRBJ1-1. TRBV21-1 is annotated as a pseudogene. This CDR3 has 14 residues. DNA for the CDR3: TGTGCCAGCAGCACTCAGACGCTGAACACTGAAGCTTTCTTT. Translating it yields CASSTQTLNTEAFF.

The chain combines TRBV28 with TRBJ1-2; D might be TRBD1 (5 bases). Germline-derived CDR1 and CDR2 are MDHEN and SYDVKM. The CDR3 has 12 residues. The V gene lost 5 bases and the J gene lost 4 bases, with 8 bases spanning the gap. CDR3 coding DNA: TGTGCCAGCAGTACGGGACTCTATGGCTACACCTTC. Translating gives CASSTGLYGYTF.

The CDR3 loop is CASSPASPGGTGELFF. The DNA of the CDR3 is TGTGCCAGCAGCCCAGCTTCCCCAGGGGGCACCGGGGAGCTGTTTTTT. The chain uses TRBV7-2 and TRBJ2-2; 7 nucleotides agree with TRBD1. V shed 5 bases, J shed 4 bases, and the junction held 10 bases outside the gene matches. This CDR3 region has 16 residues. Germline V gene data show CDR1 as SGHTA and CDR2 as FQGNSA.

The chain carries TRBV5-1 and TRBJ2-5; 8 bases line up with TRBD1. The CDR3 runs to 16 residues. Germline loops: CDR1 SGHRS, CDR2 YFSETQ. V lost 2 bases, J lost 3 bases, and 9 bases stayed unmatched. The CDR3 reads CASSLAGTGIKETQYF. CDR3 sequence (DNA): TGCGCCAGCAGCTTAGCCGGGACAGGTATCAAAGAGACCCAGTACTTC.

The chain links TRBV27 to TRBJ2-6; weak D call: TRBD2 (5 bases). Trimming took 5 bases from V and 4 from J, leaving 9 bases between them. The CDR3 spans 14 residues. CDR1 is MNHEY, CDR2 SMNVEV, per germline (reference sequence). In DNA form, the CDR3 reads TGTGCCAGCAGTGGGGAGAGAGGGGCCAACGTCCTGACTTTC. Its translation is CASSGERGANVLTF.